This TCR beta chain was captured by sequencing in a study of T-cell memory formation after mild COVID-19. There are 13 residues in the CDR3. Germline V gene data show CDR1 as LGHDT and CDR2 as YNNKEL (reference sequence). V lost 1 base to trimming and J lost 9 bases, with 10 bases between them. TCRdb re-derived calls from the 5' RACE reads in MiXCR, one entry per CDR3 protein. The sample lists fewer than 350,000 distinct CDR3 sequences, 15% to 20% occurring once. This TCR was recovered from a man aged 18 to 29 who had mild COVID-19 (a few samples of this study predate the infection). Cell type and time point are not known. The chain is built from TRBV3-1 and TRBJ2-1; D is possibly TRBD1 (5 bases). The specimen sequenced was PBMCs or a T cell subset sorted from them (not recorded which). The CDR3 loop reads CASSQARQGEQFF. The DNA of the CDR3 is TGTGCCAGCAGCCAAGCACGCCAGGGTGAGCAGTTCTTC.